Listed here are 26 T cell receptor beta chains from one sample, sequenced in a study of radiotherapy plus CTLA-4 blockade in lung cancer. TCRdb keeps only in-frame clones here, not all; method: immunoSEQ multiplex PCR. This sample has approximately 90,000 clones, with 83% found just once. Sequencing was performed on peripheral blood, taken from a patient treated with radiotherapy plus ipilimumab. These receptors originate from a human donor with non-small cell lung cancer who had stable disease on radiotherapy plus ipilimumab.

V usage is TRBV9 and J usage is TRBJ2-3; 8 bases align to TRBD1. The CDR3 has 14 residues. Germline V gene lookup returns CDR1 SGDLS and CDR2 YYNGEE. The V segment lost 0 bases and the J segment 7 bases; nucleotides outside the gene matches: 4. The CDR3 nucleotides read TGTGCCAGCAGCGTAGCGGACAGGGTGTATACGCAGTATTTT. Its protein is CASSVADRVYTQYF. The variable domain in full, with the rest retrieved from reference TRBV9 and TRBJ2-3, is DSGVTQTPKHLITATGQRVTLRCSPRSGDLSVYWYQQSLDQGLQFLIQYYNGEERAKGNILERFSAQQFPDLHSELNLSSLELGDSALYFCASSVADRVYTQYFGPGTRLTVL.

V and J are TRBV9 and TRBJ1-1; no firm D call. CDR1 is SGDLS, CDR2 YYNGEE, per germline. Trimming shortened V by 0 bases and J by 1 base, and 16 bases separated the two germline ends. The CDR3 has 17 amino acids. The CDR3 loop reads CASSVEIGSYRNTEAFF. In DNA form, the CDR3 reads TGTGCCAGCAGCGTAGAAATAGGGTCATATAGGAACACTGAAGCTTTCTTT.

The rearrangement uses TRBV5-1 and TRBJ2-7, with D hard to call. The CDR3 has 12 amino acids. In germline, CDR1 is SGHRS, CDR2 YFSETQ. The V gene lost 5 bases and the J gene lost 2 bases, with 8 bases spanning the gap. CDR3 nucleotides: TGCGCCAGCAGGGGTCAGACCTACGAGCAGTACTTC. Its protein product is CASRGQTYEQYF.

DNA of the CDR3: TGTGCCACCAGCTTCAACCCGTCGAGAGAAAAACTGTTTTTT. Residues: CATSFNPSREKLFF. The chain is built from TRBV15 and TRBJ1-4; D call uncertain. The germline V gene encodes CDR1 LNHNV and CDR2 YYDKDF (reference sequence). V shed 5 bases and J shed 8 bases, with 15 bases lying between them. CDR3 length equals 14 residues.

The chain is built from TRBV2 and TRBJ2-1; the match to TRBD2 covers 8 bases. The CDR3 runs to 15 residues. The germline V gene has CDR1 SNHLY and CDR2 FYNNEI. V gave up 1 base and J gave up 4 bases; unmatched junction bases: 3. CDR3 in amino acids: CASSEELADYNEQFF. DNA of the CDR3: TGTGCCAGCAGTGAAGAACTAGCGGATTACAATGAGCAGTTCTTC.

The rearrangement joins TRBV28 to TRBJ2-2; TRBD2 matches 12 bases. CDR3 size: 16 residues. The germline CDR1 and CDR2 sequences are MDHEN and SYDVKM. V lost 7 bases to trimming and J lost 5 bases; unmatched junction nucleotides: 8. CDR3 sequence: CASTRAGTSGTGELFF. CDR3 coding DNA: TGTGCCAGCACTCGAGCCGGGACTAGCGGGACCGGGGAGCTGTTTTTT. Drawing the rest from reference TRBV28 and TRBJ2-2, the complete variable domain is DVKVTQSSRYLVKRTGEKVFLECVQDMDHENMFWYRQDPGLGLRLIYFSYDVKMKEKGDIPEGYSVSREKKERFSLILESASTNQTSMYLCASTRAGTSGTGELFFGEGSRLTVL.

J is TRBJ1-1 and V is TRBV18, with TRBD1 identical over 9 bases. CDR1 KGHSH and CDR2 LQKENI come from the germline V gene. V shed 4 bases and J 3 bases; nucleotides not matched to a gene: 9. This CDR3 has 16 residues. The CDR3 region is CASSRTGGKADTEAFF. CDR3 DNA: TGTGCCAGCTCACGTACAGGGGGCAAGGCGGACACTGAAGCTTTCTTT.

This clone was observed a handful of times. V and J are TRBV5-1 and TRBJ2-5; D could derive from TRBD1 or TRBD2 (6 bases each). The CDR3 covers 15 residues. From germline, CDR1 is SGHRS and CDR2 YFSETQ. Trimming shortened V by 0 bases and J by 2 bases, and 11 bases separated the two germline ends. CDR3 sequence reads: CASSLVGGGQETQYF. The CDR3 DNA follows: TGCGCCAGCAGCTTGGTCGGGGGCGGGCAAGAGACCCAGTACTTC.

A single count supports this clone. This rearrangement joins TRBV9 to TRBJ2-1, with TRBD2 identical over 11 bases. Trimming at V came to 5 bases and at J to 7 bases, leaving 14 bases not matched to a gene. Per the germline V gene, CDR1 is SGDLS and CDR2 is YYNGEE. This CDR3 region has 17 residues. This CDR3 is CASSANSGGALGNEQFF. The CDR3 DNA is TGTGCCAGCAGTGCCAATAGCGGGGGGGCCTTGGGAAATGAGCAGTTCTTC.

The chain uses TRBV28 and TRBJ1-3; 9 positions agree with TRBD1. This CDR3 region has 15 residues. The V gene's germline CDR1 is MDHEN and CDR2 SYDVKM. V shed 11 bases and J 3 bases; nucleotides not matched to a gene: 11. CDR3 protein: CACGQGPSSGNTIYF. In DNA, the CDR3 is TGTGCCTGTGGACAGGGGCCGTCTAGTGGAAACACCATATATTTT.

The rearrangement links TRBV30 to TRBJ1-5; D unresolved. The V end was cut by 0 bases, the J end by 4 bases, with 7 bases between. CDR1 and CDR2 from the germline V gene are GTSNPN and SVGIG (reference sequence). There are 13 residues in the CDR3. This CDR3 reads CAWSVVENQPQHF. In DNA, the CDR3 is TGTGCCTGGAGTGTGGTAGAAAATCAGCCCCAGCATTTT.

V gene TRBV18 combines with J gene TRBJ1-1; D is uncertain. The CDR3 runs 15 residues. V was clipped by 3 bases and J by 7 bases, with 18 bases between them. Germline assignment: CDR1 KGHSH and CDR2 LQKENI. The CDR3 DNA sequence: TGTGCCAGCTCACCGTTACAGAGTTCCGGGGATGAAGCTTTCTTT. Translating gives CASSPLQSSGDEAFF.

The rearrangement uses TRBV28 and TRBJ2-7; D perhaps matches TRBD1 (6 bases). Germline CDR1 is MDHEN and CDR2 is SYDVKM. The CDR3 runs 15 residues. V shed 5 bases and J shed 5 bases, with 19 bases lying between them. CDR3 amino acids: CASSPSRRGTHEQYF. CDR3 nucleotide sequence: TGTGCCAGCAGTCCCTCGCGTAGGGGGACCCACGAGCAGTACTTC.

In this sample, this clone turned up once. CDR3: CASSLGGGYEQYF. The CDR3, as DNA: TGTGCCAGCAGTCTCGGAGGGGGCTACGAGCAGTACTTC. This rearrangement joins TRBV28 to TRBJ2-7, with D tentatively TRBD1 or TRBD2 (6 bases each). Trimming removed 5 bases at V and 3 bases at J, with 11 bases between. The CDR3 covers 13 residues. CDR1 is MDHEN, CDR2 SYDVKM, per germline.

This clone has only one observation. The V gene is TRBV28, the J gene TRBJ1-3; D not certain. Deletions cut 8 bases from V and 0 bases from J, with 8 bases between. The CDR3 has 13 amino acids. CDR1 and CDR2 from the germline V gene are MDHEN and SYDVKM. The CDR3 coding sequence is TGTGCCAGCGCCGGTTACTCTGGAAACACCATATATTTT. Its protein is CASAGYSGNTIYF.

This clone has only a few counts. This chain joins TRBV27 and TRBJ2-5, with 9 nucleotides matching TRBD1. Germline V gene lookup returns CDR1 MNHEY and CDR2 SMNVEV (reference sequence). The CDR3 is 16 amino acids. V shed 7 bases and J 5 bases; nucleotides not matched to a gene: 14. The CDR3, as DNA: TGTGCCAGCACCCCGTTCCCAGGACAGGGGCCCGAGACCCAGTACTTC. It is translated as CASTPFPGQGPETQYF.

The rearrangement uses TRBV6-5 and TRBJ2-7, with D hard to call. This CDR3 has 14 residues. V was cut by 7 bases and J by 0 bases, with 13 bases left in between. The V gene's germline CDR1 is MNHEY and CDR2 SVGAGI. The CDR3 sequence is CASNAFGDSYEQYF. The CDR3 DNA is TGTGCCAGCAATGCGTTTGGGGACTCCTACGAGCAGTACTTC.

This clone was seen a single time. The chain couples TRBV11-2 to TRBJ1-2; D is possibly TRBD1 (6 bases). Trimming took off 10 bases at V and 5 bases at J, with 32 bases between the two ends. Germline V lookup: CDR1 SGHAT, CDR2 FQNNGV. The CDR3 is 18 amino acids. CDR3 nucleotide sequence: TGTGCCACCAAGTTACAGGGCCCGACTTACCCCTTTCAATATGGCTACACCTTC. This codes for CATKLQGPTYPFQYGYTF.

This clone was observed a few times. The chain has TRBV7-9 and TRBJ2-7; 7 bases are shared with TRBD1. Trimming cost V 7 bases and J 3 bases; bases outside gene matches: 12. CDR1 and CDR2 (germline): SEHNR, FQNEAQ (reference sequence). The length of the CDR3 is 15 residues. DNA for the CDR3: TGTGCCAGCACCTCCGCCGGGACAGCTCTCTACGAGCAGTACTTC. Protein product: CASTSAGTALYEQYF.

In this sample, this clone turned up once. The V and J genes are TRBV30 and TRBJ2-6; D not resolved. V was trimmed by 2 bases and J by 1 base, leaving 9 bases between them. This CDR3 spans 15 amino acids. CDR1 GTSNPN and CDR2 SVGIG come from the germline V gene (reference sequence). The CDR3, as DNA: TGTGCCTGGAGTAATAGCCGATCTGGGGCCAACGTCCTGACTTTC. It yields the protein CAWSNSRSGANVLTF.

The chain couples TRBV27 to TRBJ2-1; TRBD2 aligns across 8 bases. Trimming cost V 6 bases and J 3 bases; bases outside gene matches: 4. The germline gives CDR1 MNHEY, CDR2 SMNVEV (reference sequence). This CDR3 is 14 amino acids long. CDR3 in DNA: TGTGCCAGCAGACTAGCGGATTTCTACAATGAGCAGTTCTTC. Translation gives CASRLADFYNEQFF.

The genes are TRBV18 and TRBJ2-5; D not certain. V was pared by 3 bases and J by 2 bases, with 10 bases between. This CDR3 has 14 residues. Germline V gives CDR1 KGHSH, CDR2 LQKENI. This chain's CDR3 is CASSPWTEQETQYF. CDR3 in DNA: TGTGCCAGCTCACCTTGGACGGAACAAGAGACCCAGTACTTC.

V gene TRBV9 combines with J gene TRBJ1-3; possible D gene TRBD1, 5 bases. Trimming shortened V by 2 bases and J by 0 bases, and 12 bases separated the two germline ends. This CDR3 region has 16 residues. CDR1 is SGDLS, CDR2 YYNGEE, per germline. CDR3 DNA sequence: TGTGCCAGCAGCGTCGGCAGGGTAAACTCTGGAAACACCATATATTTT. Translation gives CASSVGRVNSGNTIYF. The full variable domain, in which reference TRBV9 and TRBJ1-3 provide the parts outside the CDR3, is DSGVTQTPKHLITATGQRVTLRCSPRSGDLSVYWYQQSLDQGLQFLIQYYNGEERAKGNILERFSAQQFPDLHSELNLSSLELGDSALYFCASSVGRVNSGNTIYFGEGSWLTVV.

The chain links TRBV7-3 to TRBJ2-2; D might be TRBD1 (5 bases). The germline V and J ends were trimmed by 5 bases and 6 bases, with 13 bases remaining between them. The CDR3 length is 14 residues. Germline assignment: CDR1 SGHTA and CDR2 FQGTGA. The CDR3 region has the DNA TGTGCCAGCAGCCTCCTCAGGGTTTCCGGGGAGCTGTTTTTT. Amino acid sequence: CASSLLRVSGELFF.

This clone was seen only a few times. The rearrangement uses TRBV10-3 and TRBJ1-4, with D possibly matching TRBD1 (5 bases). V was pared by 0 bases and J by 5 bases, with 10 bases between. The CDR3 is made up of 15 amino acids. Germline V gene sequence: CDR1 ENHRY, CDR2 SYGVKD. The CDR3 protein is CAISESGGPNEKLFF. The CDR3 DNA is TGTGCCATCAGTGAGTCTGGGGGACCCAATGAAAAACTGTTTTTT.

The chain uses TRBV9 and TRBJ2-5; tentatively, D is TRBD1 or TRBD2 (5 bases each). TRBJ2-7 matches the DNA end more closely, so the J call is doubtful. This CDR3 has 17 amino acids. Germline V lookup: CDR1 SGDLS, CDR2 YYNGEE. The CDR3 DNA is TGTGCCAGCAGTAAAGGAAATGTCGGGACGTGGGACTACGAGCAGTACTTC. Encoded protein: CASSKGNVGTWDYEQYF.